The 25 T cell receptor beta chains reported below all come from one sample, sequenced in a study of CD8 T cells in Susac syndrome. With random hexamers, roughly 0.45 to 1 ug RNA was reverse transcribed. TCRdb ran MiXCR on the immunoSEQ multiplex PCR reads and lists one entry per CDR3 protein. The sample holds 200,000 to 250,000 distinct CDR3 sequences; 94% are singletons and the top ten take 0.15% to 0.2%. Sequencing was done on a sample of CD4+ T cells from PBMCs. Receptors originate from a human donor with Susac syndrome.

The rearrangement uses TRBV20-1 and TRBJ2-1; no clear D. The CDR3 totals 14 residues. Per the germline V gene, CDR1 is DFQATT and CDR2 is SNEGSKA (reference sequence). Trimming removed 5 bases from V and 4 bases from J, with 15 bases in between. The CDR3 nucleotides are TGCAGTGCTTCCTGGACCTTAGGATACAATGAGCAGTTCTTC. This translates into CSASWTLGYNEQFF.

The chain couples TRBV4-2 to TRBJ2-1, with 9 bases aligning to TRBD2. CDR1 and CDR2 from the germline V gene are LGHNA and YNFKEQ. V lost 1 base and J lost 5; bases outside the gene matches: 3. The CDR3 is made up of 15 amino acids. The DNA of the CDR3 is TGTGCCAGCAGCCAAGGTAGCGGGGGAGACAATGAGCAGTTCTTC. This encodes CASSQGSGGDNEQFF.

This chain uses TRBV25-1 with TRBJ2-5; D is unresolved. The CDR3 is 11 amino acids. CDR1 and CDR2 (germline): MGHDK, SYGVNS. Trimming stripped 1 base from V and 4 bases from J, with 1 base between. The CDR3 DNA reads as TGTGCCAGCAGTGAATCAGAGACCCAGTACTTC. Translation gives CASSESETQYF. The full variable domain, its missing parts supplied by reference TRBV25-1 and TRBJ2-5, is EADIYQTPRYLVIGTGKKITLECSQTMGHDKMYWYQQDPGMELHLIHYSYGVNSTEKGDLSSESTVSRIRTEHFPLTLESARPSHTSQYLCASSESETQYFGPGTRLLVL.

The chain couples TRBV29-1 to TRBJ2-4, with no clear D. The CDR3 has 15 amino acids. In germline, CDR1 is SQVTM, CDR2 ANQGSEA. With 5 bases removed from V and 3 bases from J, the gap between germline ends came to 17 bases. CDR3 DNA sequence: TGCAGCGTTAAGACCGGGCCCCAAGGCAAAAACATTCAGTACTTC. As protein: CSVKTGPQGKNIQYF.

The chain carries TRBV5-1 and TRBJ1-1, with 9 bases aligning to TRBD1. Trimming at V came to 4 bases and at J to 3 bases, leaving 4 bases not matched to a gene. The length of the CDR3 is 14 residues. CDR1 and CDR2 from the germline V gene are SGHRS and YFSETQ. The CDR3: CASSPDRGDTEAFF. DNA for the CDR3: TGCGCCAGCAGCCCGGACAGGGGTGACACTGAAGCTTTCTTT.

The chain employs TRBV30 and TRBJ1-4, with no clear D. The CDR3 is made up of 14 amino acids. V was trimmed by 5 bases and J by 9 bases, leaving 19 bases between them. Germline V gene lookup returns CDR1 GTSNPN and CDR2 SVGIG (reference sequence). The CDR3, as DNA: TGTGCCTGGCAACCGGGAGTAGGAAGCCAAAAACTGTTTTTT. Protein: CAWQPGVGSQKLFF.

The J gene is TRBJ2-7, the V gene TRBV5-1; 7 bases are a match to TRBD1. CDR3 size: 16 residues. V shed 0 bases, J shed 5 bases, and the junction held 11 bases outside the gene matches. The germline gives CDR1 SGHRS, CDR2 YFSETQ. The CDR3 loop is CASSLATRERGHEQYF. The DNA of the CDR3 is TGCGCCAGCAGCTTGGCCACTAGGGAAAGGGGGCACGAGCAGTACTTC. The full variable domain, rest sourced from reference TRBV5-1 and TRBJ2-7, is KAGVTQTPRYLIKTRGQQVTLSCSPISGHRSVSWYQQTPGQGLQFLFEYFSETQRNKGNFPGRFSGRQFSNSRSEMNVSTLELGDSALYLCASSLATRERGHEQYFGPGTRLTVT.

CDR3 nucleotides: TGCGCCAGCAGCCCTGACTGGGGGGCCGGTAATACGCAGTATTTT. As protein: CASSPDWGAGNTQYF. The rearrangement joins TRBV5-1 to TRBJ2-3; the D call may be TRBD1 or TRBD2 (6 bases each). The CDR3 spans 15 residues. The V and J ends lost 4 bases and 7 bases respectively, with 19 bases between them. Germline V gene lookup returns CDR1 SGHRS and CDR2 YFSETQ.

V is TRBV5-1 and J is TRBJ1-2; D is possibly TRBD1 (5 bases). The V gene's germline CDR1 is SGHRS and CDR2 YFSETQ. V lost 0 bases, J lost 8 bases, and 17 bases lay in between. CDR3 length equals 15 residues. The CDR3 nucleotides are TGCGCCAGCAGCTTGGATGGGACCAAGAATTTAGGCTACACCTTC. This gives the protein CASSLDGTKNLGYTF.

The V call is TRBV4-2, the J call TRBJ1-3; D gene unclear. There are 15 residues in the CDR3. V lost 6 bases and J 4 bases, leaving 16 bases between the germline ends. Germline CDR1 LGHNA, CDR2 YNFKEQ. DNA for the CDR3: TGTGCCAGCAGTACCGAATGGCAGTACGGAAACACCATATATTTT. Encoded protein: CASSTEWQYGNTIYF.

J is TRBJ2-7 and V is TRBV29-1; D might be TRBD1 (5 bases). Trimming cost V 6 bases and J 0 bases, with 12 bases left between them. Germline V lookup: CDR1 SQVTM, CDR2 ANQGSEA. The CDR3 sequence is 13 residues long. The CDR3 sequence is CSVATGGSYEQYF. In nucleotides, the CDR3 is TGCAGCGTCGCAACAGGTGGCTCCTACGAGCAGTACTTC.

This clonotype was seen a few times. The J gene is TRBJ2-6, the V gene TRBV2; 8 bases line up with TRBD1. This CDR3 has 15 residues. Germline CDR1 SNHLY, CDR2 FYNNEI. Trimming cost V 3 bases and J 2 bases; bases outside gene matches: 0. The CDR3 region is CASSEDRAGANVLTF. CDR3 DNA: TGTGCCAGCAGTGAGGACAGGGCTGGGGCCAACGTCCTGACTTTC.

The chain carries TRBV29-1 and TRBJ1-1; 11 bases map to TRBD1. The CDR3 contains 14 residues. Germline values: CDR1 SQVTM, CDR2 ANQGSEA. J lost 4 bases, V lost 6 bases, and 7 bases had no gene match. CDR3 nucleotides: TGCAGCGTGAAGGACAGGGGGCTGGGCACTGAAGCTTTCTTT. Its protein is CSVKDRGLGTEAFF.

The rearrangement links TRBV29-1 to TRBJ1-3, with D hard to call. CDR3 length equals 12 residues. The germline CDR1 and CDR2 sequences are SQVTM and ANQGSEA. V lost 3 bases and J lost 4, with 7 bases in between. CDR3 coding DNA: TGCAGCGTTGACCCCGAGGGAAACACCATATATTTT. This translates into CSVDPEGNTIYF. Full variable domain (missing parts from reference TRBV29-1 and TRBJ1-3): SAVISQKPSRDICQRGTSLTIQCQVDSQVTMMFWYRQQPGQSLTLIATANQGSEATYESGFVIDKFPISRPNLTFSTLTVSNMSPEDSSIYLCSVDPEGNTIYFGEGSWLTVV.

The chain is built from TRBV6-2 or TRBV6-3 and TRBJ2-1; D unclear. The V end lost 5 bases, the J end lost 4 bases, and 15 bases lay between the germline ends. This CDR3 has 15 residues. Germline V lookup: CDR1 MNHEY, CDR2 SVGEGT. CDR3 sequence (DNA): TGTGCCAGCAGTCGCCGACCCCCGAGTTACAATGAGCAGTTCTTC. Translated: CASSRRPPSYNEQFF.

The chain couples TRBV18 to TRBJ1-1; D may be TRBD1 (5 bases). Trimming removed 3 bases at V and 0 bases at J, with 11 bases between. The CDR3 loop spans 15 amino acids. Germline-derived CDR1 and CDR2 are KGHSH and LQKENI. For the CDR3, the DNA is TGTGCCAGCTCACCCGGGCCGGGGGTGAACACTGAAGCTTTCTTT. Amino acids: CASSPGPGVNTEAFF.

The chain's CDR3 is CSARDFRLRVGNIQYF. CDR3 coding DNA: TGCAGTGCTAGAGATTTCCGCTTAAGGGTAGGAAACATTCAGTACTTC. This sequence joins TRBV20-1 and TRBJ2-4, with D hard to call. V was clipped by 0 bases and J by 6 bases, with 18 bases between them. CDR3 length equals 16 residues. The germline V gene encodes CDR1 DFQATT and CDR2 SNEGSKA (reference sequence).

The V gene is TRBV20-1, the J gene TRBJ1-3; D unclear. Germline assignment: CDR1 DFQATT and CDR2 SNEGSKA (reference sequence). V was cut by 6 bases and J by 6 bases, with 12 bases left in between. There are 12 residues in the CDR3. In DNA, the CDR3 is TGCAGTGCAGCCCTTATCTCAAACACCATATATTTT. Amino acids: CSAALISNTIYF.

The chain uses TRBV27 and TRBJ1-2, with 8 nucleotides matching TRBD1. Germline V gene data show CDR1 as MNHEY and CDR2 as SMNVEV (reference sequence). The CDR3 consists of 13 residues. With V trimmed by 4 bases and J by 5 bases, 3 bases remained unmatched. Written as DNA, the CDR3 is TGTGCCAGCAGTTCCGGACAGGGATATGGCTACACCTTC. Its translation: CASSSGQGYGYTF.

The chain carries TRBV5-4 and TRBJ2-3; TRBD2 matches at 9 bases. There are 15 residues in the CDR3. CDR1 and CDR2 (germline): SGHNT, YYREEE (reference sequence). Trimming removed 4 bases from V and 5 bases from J; junction bases left unmatched: 8. CDR3 region: CASSLRGGGGDTQYF. The CDR3 nucleotides are TGTGCCAGCAGCCTCAGGGGCGGGGGGGGAGATACGCAGTATTTT.

The chain uses TRBV4-1 and TRBJ2-2, with a tentative D call TRBD1 (5 bases). The CDR3 has 14 residues. CDR1 MGHRA and CDR2 YSYEKL come from the germline V gene. V lost 0 bases, J lost 7 bases, and 9 bases lay in between. CDR3 protein: CASSQDRVIGELFF. The CDR3 bases are TGCGCCAGCAGCCAAGACAGGGTTATCGGGGAGCTGTTTTTT.

The rearrangement joins TRBV21-1 to TRBJ2-3; the listed D gene, TRBD2, was not tested against the DNA. TRBV21-1 is labeled a pseudogene. This CDR3 has 17 residues. CDR3 amino acids: CASSKVRTSGVTDTQYF. In nucleotides, the CDR3 is TGTGCCAGCAGCAAAGTGAGGACTAGCGGAGTCACAGATACGCAGTATTTT.

The V gene is TRBV20-1, the J gene TRBJ1-1, with TRBD1 matching over 11 bases. Germline CDR1 reads DFQATT; CDR2 reads SNEGSKA (reference sequence). Germline trimming cut 6 bases from V and 4 bases from J; bases unmatched to any gene: 4. The CDR3 is 13 residues long. The CDR3 DNA reads TGCAGTGCCCGGACAGGGGGCATCACTGAAGCTTTCTTT. Amino acid sequence: CSARTGGITEAFF.

The chain recombines TRBV20-1 with TRBJ2-1, with D maybe TRBD2 (6 bases). The germline V gene has CDR1 DFQATT and CDR2 SNEGSKA (reference sequence). V dropped 7 bases and J dropped 4 bases, with 17 bases sitting between them. The CDR3 is made up of 14 amino acids. CDR3: CSGVRRRGYNEQFF. The CDR3 DNA reads TGCAGTGGCGTAAGGCGGCGGGGTTACAATGAGCAGTTCTTC.

The chain carries TRBV30 and TRBJ1-2; D is possibly TRBD1 (6 bases). The length of the CDR3 is 14 residues. Germline V gene data show CDR1 as GTSNPN and CDR2 as SVGIG (reference sequence). V was pared by 7 bases and J by 8 bases, with 23 bases between. DNA for the CDR3: TGTGCCTCCCCACAGACAGGACTACCGAGGGGCTACACCTTC. Its protein is CASPQTGLPRGYTF.